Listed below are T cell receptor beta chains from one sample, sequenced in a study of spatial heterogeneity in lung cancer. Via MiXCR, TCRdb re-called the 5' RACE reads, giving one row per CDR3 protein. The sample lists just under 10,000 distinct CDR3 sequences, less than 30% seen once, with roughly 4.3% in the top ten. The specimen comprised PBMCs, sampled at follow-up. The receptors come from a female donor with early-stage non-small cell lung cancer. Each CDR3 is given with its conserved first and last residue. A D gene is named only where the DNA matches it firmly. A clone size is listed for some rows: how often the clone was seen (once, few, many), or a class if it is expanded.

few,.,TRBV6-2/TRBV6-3,CASSYRAEGSNVLTF
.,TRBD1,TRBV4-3,CASSQTPDRGRDYGYTF
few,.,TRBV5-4,CASSVVNTEAFF
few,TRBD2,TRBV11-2,CASSAGAGANVLTF
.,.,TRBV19,CASSMGTYNQPQHF
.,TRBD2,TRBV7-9,CASSLTSGRSSYEQYF
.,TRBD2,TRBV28,CASSQPTSGRGNEQFF
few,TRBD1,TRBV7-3,CASSLTNRGTEAFF
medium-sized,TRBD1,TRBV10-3,CAIRTGTADRYTF
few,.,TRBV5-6,CASSLSTENIQYF
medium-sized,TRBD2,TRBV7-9,CASSSTGTSGSRRYNEQFF
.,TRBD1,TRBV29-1,CSVELGLGTGRSYEQYF
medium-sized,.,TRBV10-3,CAIGAIPQETQYF
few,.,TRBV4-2,CASSQGAGENQPQHF
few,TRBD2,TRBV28,CASSLTSAEQFF
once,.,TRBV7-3,CASSPDVGNTIYF
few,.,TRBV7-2,CASSITASNQPQHF
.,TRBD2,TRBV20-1,CSARDGTSGVANTGELFF
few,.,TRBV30,CAWTALASYEQYF
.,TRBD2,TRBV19,CASSKRTSGSQTGELFF
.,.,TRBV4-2,CASSPFGGGSTDTQYF
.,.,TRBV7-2,CASSSRLTNTEAFF
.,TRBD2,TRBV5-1,CASSFPTSGSYEQYF
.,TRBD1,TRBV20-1,CSARTPDRIGGGTKAFF
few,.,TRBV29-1,CSVVNWDTQETQYF
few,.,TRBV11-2,CASRTGARRDTGELFF
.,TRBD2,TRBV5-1,CASSPPSGRASEQYF
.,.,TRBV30,CAWSVLPRRQRTEAFF
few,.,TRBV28,CASRQADQPQHF
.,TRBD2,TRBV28,CASTPTSGPYEQYF
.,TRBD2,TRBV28,CASSTIAGVSYNEQFF
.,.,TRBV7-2,CASSDEVFGQPQHF
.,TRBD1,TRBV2,CASNRQGAVETQYF
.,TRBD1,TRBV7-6,CASSLEYGQGDSEQYF
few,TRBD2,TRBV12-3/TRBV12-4,CASSISSGTLVHEQYF
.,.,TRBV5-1,CASSLEKVDNEQFF
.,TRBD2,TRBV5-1,CASSLETSAGYEQYF
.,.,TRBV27,CASSLKGGGVSYEQYF
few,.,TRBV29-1,CSVGQGGTDQITQYF
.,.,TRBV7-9,CASSLESEGDTQYF
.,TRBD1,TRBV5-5,CASSQQGPYEQYF
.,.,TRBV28,CASSSPSWERGSNQPQHF
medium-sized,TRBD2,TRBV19,CASSIRGLAGYNEQFF
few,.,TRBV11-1,CASSSAEYEQYF
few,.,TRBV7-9,CASSPAAGEQYF
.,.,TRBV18,CASSGSGNQETQYF
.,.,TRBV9,CASSDNSRTPLYEQYF
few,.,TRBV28,CASSRDIQPAGAFF
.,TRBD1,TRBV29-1,CSVGGQGGEQYF
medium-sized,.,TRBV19,CASSIGGNQPQHF
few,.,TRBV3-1,CASSPRVALAKNIQYF
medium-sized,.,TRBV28,CATRWGMDTGELFF
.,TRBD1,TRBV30,CAWTTTGGRNEQFF
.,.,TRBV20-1,CSARDARTAVSLGANVLTF
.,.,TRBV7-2,CASNLGPGYGYTF
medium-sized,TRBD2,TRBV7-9,CASSSETSGSYEQYF
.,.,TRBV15,CATSRDRRSYEQYF
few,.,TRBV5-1,CASSLVDSTDTQYF